What follows are 15 T cell receptor beta chains derived from one specimen sequenced in a study of blood T cell repertoires in COVID-19. Sequencing used immunoSEQ multiplex PCR; TCRdb keeps in-frame clones, though not all of them. The sample contains 200,000 or so clones, 80% to 85% of which appear only once. The sample taken for sequencing was peripheral blood. These TCRs come from a woman older than 75 with COVID-19, enrolled during active disease.

This chain connects TRBV4-2 to TRBJ1-3; possible D gene TRBD1, 5 bases. The ends were cut back, 0 bases at V and 3 bases at J, with 12 bases in the middle. The CDR3 is 16 amino acids. Germline CDR1 LGHNA, CDR2 YNFKEQ. The CDR3 reads CASSQDEAGNGNTIYF. As DNA, the CDR3 is TGTGCCAGCAGCCAAGATGAGGCAGGGAATGGAAACACCATATATTTT.

The chain has TRBV7-2 and TRBJ2-5; TRBD2 is a possible D gene (5 bases). The V end was cut by 0 bases, the J end by 2 bases, with 10 bases between. Germline CDR1 and CDR2: SGHTA and FQGNSA. The CDR3 is 15 residues long. This chain's CDR3 is CASSLAVGVQETQYF. CDR3 bases: TGTGCCAGCAGCTTAGCAGTCGGGGTGCAAGAGACCCAGTACTTC.

The chain joins TRBV2 to TRBJ2-7, with 12 nucleotides matching TRBD2. With 2 bases clipped from V and 4 bases from J, the junction kept 6 bases outside the gene matches. From germline, CDR1 is SNHLY and CDR2 FYNNEI. The length of the CDR3 is 16 residues. The CDR3 DNA is TGTGCCAGCAGTGAATCAACACTAGCGGGGGGTTACGAGCAGTACTTC. Protein sequence: CASSESTLAGGYEQYF.

The gene calls are TRBV6-5 and TRBJ2-1; TRBD2 is a possible D gene (7 bases). The CDR3 runs 14 residues. Germline CDR1 MNHEY, CDR2 SVGAGI. The V end was cut by 6 bases, the J end by 8 bases, with 17 bases between. The chain's CDR3 is CASSRGALGDEQFF. Written as DNA, the CDR3 is TGTGCCAGCAGCCGGGGGGCCCTTGGGGATGAGCAGTTCTTC.

About this clone: The sample has other DNA sequences that encode this CDR3 too. CDR3 region: CASSLGTGGNQPQHF. The CDR3 DNA is TGCGCCAGCAGCTTGGGGACAGGGGGCAATCAGCCCCAGCATTTT. The V and J genes are TRBV5-1 and TRBJ1-5, with 9 bases aligning to TRBD1. Germline CDR1 is SGHRS and CDR2 is YFSETQ. The CDR3 is 15 amino acids. V lost 0 bases, J lost 2 bases, and 0 bases stayed unmatched.

This chain uses TRBV7-2 with TRBJ2-5, with a possible D match to TRBD1 (6 bases). Germline CDR1 SGHTA, CDR2 FQGNSA. CDR3 length: 14 amino acids. Trimming removed 5 bases at V and 4 bases at J, with 14 bases between. The CDR3 coding sequence is TGTGCCAGCAGCCTAGACGGCAGGGGAGAGACCCAGTACTTC. Its protein is CASSLDGRGETQYF.

The chain has TRBV19 and TRBJ2-1, with TRBD1 matching over 8 bases. The CDR3 extends over 16 amino acids. Per the germline V gene, CDR1 is LNHDA and CDR2 is SQIVND (reference sequence). The V and J ends lost 5 bases and 4 bases, in that order; junction bases with no gene match: 10. The CDR3 DNA reads as TGTGCCAGTAGTGTTGACAGGGGCCCACCTTACAATGAGCAGTTCTTC. It codes for CASSVDRGPPYNEQFF.

This chain links TRBV24-1 with TRBJ2-1; TRBD1 aligns across 8 bases. Unmatched junction bases numbered 11, after V lost 1 base and J lost 7 bases. The CDR3 loop spans 17 amino acids. CDR1 and CDR2 from the germline V gene are KGHDR and SFDVKD. CDR3 loop: CATSDFVGTGTSNEQFF. In nucleotides, the CDR3 is TGTGCCACCAGTGATTTCGTCGGGACAGGCACCTCTAATGAGCAGTTCTTC.

This rearrangement joins TRBV28 to TRBJ1-5, with D uncertain. This CDR3 comprises 15 residues. Per germline, CDR1 MDHEN and CDR2 SYDVKM. V lost 3 bases, J lost 0 bases, and 9 bases lay in between. Written as DNA, the CDR3 is TGTGCCAGCAGTTTGAAACAGAATAGCAATCAGCCCCAGCATTTT. Translated, it gives CASSLKQNSNQPQHF.

V is TRBV7-2 and J is TRBJ2-7, with 8 bases identical to TRBD1. The ends lost 6 bases at V and 2 bases at J; junction bases unmatched: 6. CDR1 and CDR2 from the germline V gene are SGHTA and FQGNSA. The CDR3 is made up of 14 amino acids. The CDR3 DNA reads as TGTGCCAGCAGACGGACAGGGACCACCTACGAGCAGTACTTC. It codes for CASRRTGTTYEQYF.

This clone showed up just once. The rearrangement links TRBV6-5 to TRBJ2-7; 8 bases are shared with TRBD2. The V and J ends lost 8 bases and 0 bases, in that order; junction bases with no gene match: 6. The germline V gene has CDR1 MNHEY and CDR2 SVGAGI. This CDR3 has 14 amino acids. The CDR3, as DNA: TGTGCCAGCCGGAGCCGGGGGGGCTCCTACGAGCAGTACTTC. This encodes CASRSRGGSYEQYF.

V and J are TRBV19 and TRBJ2-2, with TRBD2 as a possible D gene (7 bases). With 1 base removed from V and 5 bases from J, the gap between germline ends came to 14 bases. The CDR3 runs 16 residues. CDR1 is LNHDA and CDR2 is SQIVND in the germline V gene (reference sequence). In DNA, the CDR3 is TGTGCCAGTAGTATAGTAGGGGGGGCGAGTACCGGGGAGCTGTTTTTT. Its protein product is CASSIVGGASTGELFF.

The chain joins TRBV28 to TRBJ1-1; D is uncertain. CDR3 length: 13 residues. Germline values: CDR1 MDHEN, CDR2 SYDVKM. The ends were cut back, 2 bases at V and 4 bases at J, with 8 bases in the middle. CDR3 coding DNA: TGTGCCAGCAGTTTACCCGAGAGCACTGAAGCTTTCTTT. The encoded protein is CASSLPESTEAFF.

The chain employs TRBV6-5 and TRBJ2-3; D is possibly TRBD1 (6 bases). CDR3 length: 15 amino acids. From germline, CDR1 is MNHEY and CDR2 SVGAGI. Trimming left V 5 bases short and J 1 base short, with 13 bases between. The CDR3 loop is CASSPGEGGTDTQYF. The CDR3 region has the DNA TGTGCCAGCAGTCCCGGTGAGGGGGGCACAGATACGCAGTATTTT.

This chain joins TRBV7-3 and TRBJ2-3; 15 bases fit TRBD2. This CDR3 comprises 16 residues. The J segment lost 5 bases and the V segment lost 5 bases, leaving 5 bases of the junction unmatched. The germline V gene has CDR1 SGHTA and CDR2 FQGTGA. In nucleotides, the CDR3 is TGTGCCAGCAGCCCGGGACTAGCGGGGGGTAGAGATACGCAGTATTTT. This codes for CASSPGLAGGRDTQYF.